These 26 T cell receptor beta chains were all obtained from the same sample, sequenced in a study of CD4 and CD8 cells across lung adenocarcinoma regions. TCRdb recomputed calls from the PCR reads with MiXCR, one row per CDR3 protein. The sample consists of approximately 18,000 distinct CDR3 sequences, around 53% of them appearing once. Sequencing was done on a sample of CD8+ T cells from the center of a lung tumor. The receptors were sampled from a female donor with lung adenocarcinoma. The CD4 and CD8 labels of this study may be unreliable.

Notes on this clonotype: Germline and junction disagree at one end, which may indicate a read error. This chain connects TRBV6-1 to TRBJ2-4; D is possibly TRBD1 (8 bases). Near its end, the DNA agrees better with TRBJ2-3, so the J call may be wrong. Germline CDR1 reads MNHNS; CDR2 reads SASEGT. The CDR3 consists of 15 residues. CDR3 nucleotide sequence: TGTGCCAGGGGTACAGGGGGGGGAGGGCCGGATACCCAGTATTTT. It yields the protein CARGTGGGGPDTQYF.

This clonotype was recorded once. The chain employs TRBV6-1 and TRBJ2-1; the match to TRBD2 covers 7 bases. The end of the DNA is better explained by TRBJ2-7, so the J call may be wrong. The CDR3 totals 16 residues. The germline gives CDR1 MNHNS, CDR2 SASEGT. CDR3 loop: CASSEALGLGINEQYF. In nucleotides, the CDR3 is TGTGCCAGCAGTGAAGCCCTTGGACTAGGGATTAACGAGCAGTACTTC.

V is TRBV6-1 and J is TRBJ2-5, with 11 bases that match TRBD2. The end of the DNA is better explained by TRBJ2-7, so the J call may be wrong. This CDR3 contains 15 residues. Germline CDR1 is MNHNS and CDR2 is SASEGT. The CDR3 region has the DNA TGTGCCAGCAGTGAAGCGACTAGCGGGGCCTACGAGCAGTACTTC. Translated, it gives CASSEATSGAYEQYF.

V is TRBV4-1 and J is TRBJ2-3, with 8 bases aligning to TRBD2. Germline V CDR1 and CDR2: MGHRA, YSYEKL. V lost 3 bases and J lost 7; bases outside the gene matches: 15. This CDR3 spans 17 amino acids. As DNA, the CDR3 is TGCGCCAGCAGCCACCAACGGACGGCGGGAGGTGGGAATACGCAGTATTTT. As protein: CASSHQRTAGGGNTQYF.

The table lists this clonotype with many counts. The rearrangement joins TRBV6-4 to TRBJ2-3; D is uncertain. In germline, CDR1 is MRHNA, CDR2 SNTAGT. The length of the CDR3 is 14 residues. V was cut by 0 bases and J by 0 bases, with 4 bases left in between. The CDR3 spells CASSDSDSTDTQYF. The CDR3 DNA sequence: TGTGCCAGCAGTGACTCGGACAGCACAGATACGCAGTATTTT.

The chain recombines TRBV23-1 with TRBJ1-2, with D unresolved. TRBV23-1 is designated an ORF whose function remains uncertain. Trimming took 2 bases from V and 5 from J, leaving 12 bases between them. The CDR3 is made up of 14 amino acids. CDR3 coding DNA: TGCGCCAGCAGTCAACGCCGTGTCCTGTATGGCTACACCTTC. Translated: CASSQRRVLYGYTF.

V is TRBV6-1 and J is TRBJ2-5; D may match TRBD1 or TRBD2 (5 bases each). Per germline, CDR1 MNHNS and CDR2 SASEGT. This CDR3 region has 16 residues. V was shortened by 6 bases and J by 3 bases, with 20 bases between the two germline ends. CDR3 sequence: CASRESWTRREETQYF. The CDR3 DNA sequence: TGTGCCAGCAGGGAATCCTGGACAAGGCGGGAAGAGACCCAGTACTTC.

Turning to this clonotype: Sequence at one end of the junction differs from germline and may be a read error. CDR3 bases: TGTGCCAGCCGCGACTCGGGGCTGTGCGCCAAAAACACGCAGTATTTC. Amino acid sequence: CASRDSGLCAKNTQYF. This rearrangement joins TRBV6-4 to TRBJ2-3; D could derive from TRBD1 or TRBD2 (5 bases each). The CDR3 is made up of 16 amino acids. From germline, CDR1 is MRHNA and CDR2 SNTAGT.

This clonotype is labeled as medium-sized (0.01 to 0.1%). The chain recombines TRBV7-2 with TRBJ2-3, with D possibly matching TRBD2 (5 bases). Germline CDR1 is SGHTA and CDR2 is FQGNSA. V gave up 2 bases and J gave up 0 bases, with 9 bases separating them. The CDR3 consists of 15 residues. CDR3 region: CASSLRRASTDTQYF. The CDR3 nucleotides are TGTGCCAGCAGCTTAAGGCGGGCGAGCACAGATACGCAGTATTTT.

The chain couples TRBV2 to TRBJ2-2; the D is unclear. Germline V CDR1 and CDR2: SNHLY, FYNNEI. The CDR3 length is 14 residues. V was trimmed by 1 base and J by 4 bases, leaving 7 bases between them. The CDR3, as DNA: TGTGCCAGCAGTGAAGTCAGAGGCACCGGGGAGCTGTTTTTT. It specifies CASSEVRGTGELFF. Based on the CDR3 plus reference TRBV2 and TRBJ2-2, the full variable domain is EPEVTQTPSHQVTQMGQEVILRCVPISNHLYFYWYRQILGQKVEFLVSFYNNEISEKSEIFDDQFSVERPDGSNFTLKIRSTKLEDSAMYFCASSEVRGTGELFFGEGSRLTVL.

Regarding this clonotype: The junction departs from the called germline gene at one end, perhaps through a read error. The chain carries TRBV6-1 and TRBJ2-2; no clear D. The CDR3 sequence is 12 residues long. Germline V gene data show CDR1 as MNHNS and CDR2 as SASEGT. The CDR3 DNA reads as TGTGCCAGCAGTGGTAGAAACAATGAGCAGTTTTTT. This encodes CASSGRNNEQFF.

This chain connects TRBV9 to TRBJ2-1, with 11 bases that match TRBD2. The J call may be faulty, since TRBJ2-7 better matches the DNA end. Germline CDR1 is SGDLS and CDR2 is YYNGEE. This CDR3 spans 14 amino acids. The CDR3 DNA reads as TGTGCCAGCGCACCGGGACTAGCGGTCTACGAGCAGTACTTC. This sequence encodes CASAPGLAVYEQYF.

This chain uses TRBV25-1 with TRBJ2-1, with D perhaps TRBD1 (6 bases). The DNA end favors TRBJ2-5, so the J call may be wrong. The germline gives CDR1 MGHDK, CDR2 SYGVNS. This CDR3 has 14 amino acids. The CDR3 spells CASSVPGAAETQYF. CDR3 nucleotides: TGTGCCAGCAGTGTACCAGGGGCCGCCGAGACCCAGTACTTC.

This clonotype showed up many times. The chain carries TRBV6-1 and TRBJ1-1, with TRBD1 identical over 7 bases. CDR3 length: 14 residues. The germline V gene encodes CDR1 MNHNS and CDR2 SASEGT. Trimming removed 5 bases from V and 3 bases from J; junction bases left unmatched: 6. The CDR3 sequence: CASSRTGRDTEAFF. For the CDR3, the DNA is TGTGCCAGCAGTCGGACAGGTAGGGACACTGAAGCTTTCTTT.

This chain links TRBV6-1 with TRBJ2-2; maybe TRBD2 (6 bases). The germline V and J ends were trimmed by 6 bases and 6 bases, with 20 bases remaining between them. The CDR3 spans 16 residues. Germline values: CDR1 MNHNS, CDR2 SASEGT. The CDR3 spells CASSPRLVSTPGELFF. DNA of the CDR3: TGTGCCAGCAGCCCTCGACTAGTGTCCACCCCCGGGGAGCTGTTTTTT.

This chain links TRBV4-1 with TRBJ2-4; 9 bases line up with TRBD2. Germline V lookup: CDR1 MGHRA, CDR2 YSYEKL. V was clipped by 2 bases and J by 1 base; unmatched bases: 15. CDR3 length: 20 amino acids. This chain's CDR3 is CASSQRHAGGRGGAKNIQYF. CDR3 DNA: TGCGCCAGCAGCCAACGTCACGCGGGAGGGAGGGGGGGGGCCAAAAACATTCAGTACTTC.

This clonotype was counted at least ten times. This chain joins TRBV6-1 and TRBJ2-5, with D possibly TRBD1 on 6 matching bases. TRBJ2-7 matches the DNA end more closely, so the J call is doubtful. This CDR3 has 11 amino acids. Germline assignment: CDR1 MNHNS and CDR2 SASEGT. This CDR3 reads CASRQGYEQYF. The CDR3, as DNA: TGTGCCAGCAGACAGGGCTACGAGCAGTACTTC.

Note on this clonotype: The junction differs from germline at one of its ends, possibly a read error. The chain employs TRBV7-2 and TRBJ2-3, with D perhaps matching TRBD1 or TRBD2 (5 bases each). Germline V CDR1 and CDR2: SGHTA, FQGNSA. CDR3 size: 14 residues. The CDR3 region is CRVTGLGAKNTQYF. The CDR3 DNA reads TGCCGCGTCACGGGGCTGGGAGCCAAAAATACGCAGTATTTC.

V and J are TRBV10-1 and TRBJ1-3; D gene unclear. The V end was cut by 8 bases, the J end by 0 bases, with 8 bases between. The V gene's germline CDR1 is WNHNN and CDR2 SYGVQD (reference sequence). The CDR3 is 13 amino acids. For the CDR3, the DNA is TGCGCCAGCGCGGCAGCCTCTGGAAACACCATATATTTT. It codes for CASAAASGNTIYF.

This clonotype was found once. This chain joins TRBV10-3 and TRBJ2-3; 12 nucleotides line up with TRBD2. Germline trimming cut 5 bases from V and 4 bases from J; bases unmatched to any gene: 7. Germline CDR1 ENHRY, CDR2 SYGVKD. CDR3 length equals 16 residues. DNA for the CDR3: TGTGCCATCAGTTCCAGGACTAGCGGGATTTCAGATACGCAGTATTTT. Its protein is CAISSRTSGISDTQYF.

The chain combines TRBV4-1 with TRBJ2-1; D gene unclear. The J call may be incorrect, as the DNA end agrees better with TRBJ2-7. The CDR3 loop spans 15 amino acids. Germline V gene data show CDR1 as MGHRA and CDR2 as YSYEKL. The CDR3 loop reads CASSQDQPGPYEQYF. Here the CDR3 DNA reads TGCGCCAGCAGCCAAGATCAGCCAGGTCCCTACGAGCAGTACTTC.

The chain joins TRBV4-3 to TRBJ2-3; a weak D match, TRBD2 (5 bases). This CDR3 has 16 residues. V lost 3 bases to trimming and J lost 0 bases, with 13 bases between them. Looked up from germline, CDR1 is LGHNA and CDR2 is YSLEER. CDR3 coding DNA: TGCGCCAGCAGCCAGCGGGCCCATGGGAGCACAGATACGCAGTATTTT. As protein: CASSQRAHGSTDTQYF.

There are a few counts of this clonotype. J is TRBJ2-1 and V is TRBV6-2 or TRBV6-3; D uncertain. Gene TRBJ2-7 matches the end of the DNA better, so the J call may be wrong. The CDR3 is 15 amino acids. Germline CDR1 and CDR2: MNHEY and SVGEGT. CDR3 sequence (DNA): TGTGCCAGCACACAACCCTACGTAGCTGAGAAGGAGCAGTACTTC. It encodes CASTQPYVAEKEQYF.

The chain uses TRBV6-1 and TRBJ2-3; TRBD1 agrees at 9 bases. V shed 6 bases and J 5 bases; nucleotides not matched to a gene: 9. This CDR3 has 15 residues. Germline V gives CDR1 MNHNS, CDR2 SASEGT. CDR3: CASRAGQGNGDTQYF. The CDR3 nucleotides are TGTGCCAGCAGAGCAGGACAGGGGAACGGAGATACGCAGTATTTT.

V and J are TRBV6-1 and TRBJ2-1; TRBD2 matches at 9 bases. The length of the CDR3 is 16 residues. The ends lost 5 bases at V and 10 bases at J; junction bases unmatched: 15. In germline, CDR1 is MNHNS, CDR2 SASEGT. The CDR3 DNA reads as TGTGCCAGCAGTCAAGGGGCTAGCGGGAATCTTTGGGAGCAGTTCTTC. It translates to CASSQGASGNLWEQFF.

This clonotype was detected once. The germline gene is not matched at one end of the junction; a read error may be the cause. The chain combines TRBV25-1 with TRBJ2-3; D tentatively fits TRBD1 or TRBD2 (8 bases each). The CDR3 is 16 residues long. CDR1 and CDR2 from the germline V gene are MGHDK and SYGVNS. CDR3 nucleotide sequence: TGTGCTAGCAGGGGGCGGGGGGCTTCTGACACAGATACGCAGTATTTT. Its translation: CASRGRGASDTDTQYF.